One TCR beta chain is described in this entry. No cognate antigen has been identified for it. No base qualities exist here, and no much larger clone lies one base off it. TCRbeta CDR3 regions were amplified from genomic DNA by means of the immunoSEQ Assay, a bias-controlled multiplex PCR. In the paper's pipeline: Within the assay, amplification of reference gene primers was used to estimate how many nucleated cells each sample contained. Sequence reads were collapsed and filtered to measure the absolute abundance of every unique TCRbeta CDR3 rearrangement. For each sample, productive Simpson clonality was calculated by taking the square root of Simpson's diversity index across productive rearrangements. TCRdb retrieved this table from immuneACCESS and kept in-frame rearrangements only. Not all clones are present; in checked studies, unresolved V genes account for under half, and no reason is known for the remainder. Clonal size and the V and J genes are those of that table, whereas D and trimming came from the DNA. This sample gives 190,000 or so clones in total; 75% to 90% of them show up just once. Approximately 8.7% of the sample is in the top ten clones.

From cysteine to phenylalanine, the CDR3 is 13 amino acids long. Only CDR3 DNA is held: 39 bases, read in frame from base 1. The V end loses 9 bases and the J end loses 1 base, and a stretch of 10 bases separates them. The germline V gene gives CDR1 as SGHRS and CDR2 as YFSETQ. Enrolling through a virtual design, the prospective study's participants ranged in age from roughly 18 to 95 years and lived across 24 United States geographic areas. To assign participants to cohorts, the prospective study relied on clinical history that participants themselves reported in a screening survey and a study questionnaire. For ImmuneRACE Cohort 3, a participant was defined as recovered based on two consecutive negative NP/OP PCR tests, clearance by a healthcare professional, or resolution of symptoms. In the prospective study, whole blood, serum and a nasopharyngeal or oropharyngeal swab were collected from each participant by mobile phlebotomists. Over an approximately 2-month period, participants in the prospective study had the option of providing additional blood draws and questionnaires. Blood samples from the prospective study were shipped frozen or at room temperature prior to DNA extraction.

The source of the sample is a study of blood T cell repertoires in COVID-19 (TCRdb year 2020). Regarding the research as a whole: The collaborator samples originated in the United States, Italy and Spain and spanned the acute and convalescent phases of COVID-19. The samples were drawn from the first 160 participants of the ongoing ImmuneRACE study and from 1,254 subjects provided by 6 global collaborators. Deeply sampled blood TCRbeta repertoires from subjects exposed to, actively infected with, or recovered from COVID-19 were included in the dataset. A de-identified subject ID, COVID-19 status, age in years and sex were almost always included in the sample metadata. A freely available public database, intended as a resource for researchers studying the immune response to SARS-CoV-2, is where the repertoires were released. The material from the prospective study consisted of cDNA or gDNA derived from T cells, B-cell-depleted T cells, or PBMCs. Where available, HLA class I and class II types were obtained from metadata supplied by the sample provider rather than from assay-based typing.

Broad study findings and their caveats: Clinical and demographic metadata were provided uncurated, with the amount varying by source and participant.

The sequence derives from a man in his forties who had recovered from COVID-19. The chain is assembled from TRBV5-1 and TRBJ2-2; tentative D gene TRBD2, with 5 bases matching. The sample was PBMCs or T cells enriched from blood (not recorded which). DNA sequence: TGCGCCACCCGGGATATGAACACCGGGGAGCTGTTTTTT. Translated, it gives CATRDMNTGELFF.